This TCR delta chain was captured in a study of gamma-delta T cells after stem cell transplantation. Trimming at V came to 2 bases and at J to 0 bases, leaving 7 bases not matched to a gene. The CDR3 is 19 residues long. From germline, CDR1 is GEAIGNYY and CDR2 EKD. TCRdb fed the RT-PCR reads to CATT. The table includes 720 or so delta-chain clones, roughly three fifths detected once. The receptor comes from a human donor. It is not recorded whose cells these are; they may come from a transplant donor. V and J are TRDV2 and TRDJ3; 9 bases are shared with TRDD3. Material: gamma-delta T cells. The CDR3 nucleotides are TGTGCCTGTGACAAAGTACTGGGGGAGAGCTCCTGGGACACCCGACAGATGTTTTTC. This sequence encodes CACDKVLGESSWDTRQMFF.